This TCR beta chain was observed in a study of T-cell memory formation after mild COVID-19. Regarding the study as a whole: The authors did not confirm SARS-CoV-2 specificity of second-wave clones peaking day 37.

TCRdb reprocessed the 5' RACE reads via MiXCR and lists one record per CDR3 protein. This sample yields about 610,000 distinct CDR3 sequences, of which approximately 15% are seen a single time; roughly 8.2% belongs to the top ten. Regarding this clonotype: Its antigen is currently unknown.

Per the germline V gene, CDR1 is MNHEY and CDR2 is SVGEGT. This CDR3 contains 13 residues. V shed 6 bases and J shed 9 bases, with 15 bases lying between them. V usage is TRBV6-2 or TRBV6-3 and J usage is TRBJ2-1; possible D gene TRBD1, 5 bases. This receptor was identified in an adult woman who had mild COVID-19 (a few samples of this study predate the infection). Cell type and time point are not known. The sequenced sample was PBMCs or a T cell subset sorted from them (not recorded which). In nucleotides, the CDR3 is TGTGCCAGCAGCCCAGGGTTTGGCACTGAGCAGTTCTTC. Protein: CASSPGFGTEQFF.